This TCR beta chain was captured in a study of blood T cell repertoires in COVID-19. At the level of the study: Material from acute and convalescent COVID-19 was sourced from the United States, Italy and Spain. In each case, the material was cDNA or gDNA derived from T cells, B-cell-depleted T cells, or PBMCs.

This clone was recorded once. The CDR3 covers 16 residues. Trimming removed 0 bases from V and 2 bases from J; junction bases left unmatched: 6. Germline V gene sequence: CDR1 SGHRS, CDR2 YFSETQ. TCRdb's copy holds only in-frame clones and misses some; the assay was immunoSEQ multiplex PCR. The table records fewer than 150,000 clones, more than 80% of them present only once. This clonotype was obtained from a woman of 80 years or more with acute or convalescent COVID-19. Sequences were obtained from peripheral blood. The genes are TRBV5-1 and TRBJ2-3, with 7 bases that match TRBD1. The CDR3 here is CASSLVGTVNTDTQYF. CDR3 sequence (DNA): TGCGCCAGCAGCTTGGTCGGGACAGTGAACACAGATACGCAGTATTTT. Full variable domain (outside the CDR3, taken from reference TRBV5-1 and TRBJ2-3): KAGVTQTPRYLIKTRGQQVTLSCSPISGHRSVSWYQQTPGQGLQFLFEYFSETQRNKGNFPGRFSGRQFSNSRSEMNVSTLELGDSALYLCASSLVGTVNTDTQYFGPGTRLTVL.